A selection of T cell receptor beta chains follows, all from one sample in a study of T cell responses to AZD1222 COVID-19 vaccine. The data were produced by immunoSEQ multiplex PCR, yet TCRdb's version contains in-frame clones alone and is incomplete. Of 210,000 or so clones in the sample, 93% were seen once. The sample in question was peripheral blood, obtained on day 0 of MenACWY control vaccination. All receptors come from an adult in good health. CDR3s include the opening cysteine and the closing phenylalanine or tryptophan. A D gene is named only where the DNA matches it firmly. Some rows have no size entry. The others give once, few or many, or a class for an expanded clone.

J gene	clone size	D gene	V gene	CDR3 protein	CDR3 DNA
TRBJ1-6	.	.	TRBV19	CASSKYNSPLHF	TGTGCCAGTTCTAAGTATAATTCACCCCTCCACTTT
TRBJ1-4	.	TRBD1	TRBV7-9	CASSLGGPGGEKLFF	TGTGCCAGCAGCTTAGGTGGACCAGGGGGTGAAAAACTGTTTTTT
TRBJ2-3	.	.	TRBV11-2	CASSAPTDTQYF	TGTGCCAGCAGCGCCCCCACAGATACGCAGTATTTT
TRBJ1-1	.	.	TRBV7-5	CARSFPIKDRNTEAFF	TGTGCCAGAAGCTTCCCCATAAAAGACAGGAACACTGAAGCTTTCTTT
TRBJ1-1	.	.	TRBV11-1	CASSPQGNQAFF	TGTGCCAGCAGCCCTCAGGGGAATCAAGCTTTCTTT
TRBJ1-5	.	.	TRBV10-1	CASSESRNQPQHF	TGCGCCAGCAGTGAATCGAGGAATCAGCCCCAGCATTTT
TRBJ1-6	.	TRBD1	TRBV4-3	CASSQDRVGRSPLHF	TGCGCCAGCAGCCAGGACAGGGTGGGGCGGTCACCCCTCCACTTT
TRBJ2-7	.	TRBD2	TRBV9	CASSSDREEGEQYF	TGTGCCAGCAGCTCCGACCGGGAGGAGGGCGAGCAGTACTTC
TRBJ2-1	.	.	TRBV11-3	CASSYGGQGSYNEQFF	TGTGCCAGCAGCTATGGGGGGCAGGGGAGCTACAATGAGCAGTTCTTC
TRBJ1-3	.	.	TRBV30	CAWSRGSSGNTIYF	TGTGCCTGGAGTCGGGGGTCCTCTGGAAACACCATATATTTT
TRBJ2-1	.	.	TRBV28	CASFQTGWSSYNEQFF	TGTGCCAGCTTTCAAACGGGGTGGAGCTCCTACAATGAGCAGTTCTTC
TRBJ2-3	.	TRBD2	TRBV3-1/TRBV3-2	CASRPPLAVTQYF	TGTGCCAGCAGACCCCCCCTAGCGGTGACGCAGTATTTT
TRBJ1-4	.	.	TRBV28	CASNPGANEKLFF	TGTGCCAGCAACCCCGGGGCTAATGAAAAACTGTTTTTT
TRBJ1-6	.	.	TRBV30	CAWSSVRGVGNSPLHF	TGTGCCTGGAGTTCGGTGCGGGGGGTCGGTAATTCACCCCTCCACTTT
TRBJ1-1	.	.	TRBV4-3	CASSPEMGPQEAFF	TGCGCCAGCAGCCCGGAAATGGGACCTCAGGAAGCTTTCTTT
TRBJ1-5	.	.	TRBV6-2/TRBV6-3	CASSYSTIGQPQHF	TGTGCCAGCAGTTACTCGACAATCGGTCAGCCCCAGCATTTT
TRBJ2-1	.	.	TRBV15	CATSSHTGLLGNEQFF	TGTGCCACCAGCAGTCATACGGGACTCCTGGGAAATGAGCAGTTCTTC
TRBJ1-2	.	.	TRBV7-9	CASSLAGTPYGYTF	TGTGCCAGCAGCTTAGCGGGGACGCCCTATGGCTACACCTTC
TRBJ2-3	.	.	TRBV18	CASSPLADTQYF	TGTGCCAGCTCACCACTAGCAGATACGCAGTATTTT
TRBJ1-4	.	.	TRBV6-5	CASSYRQGAEKLFF	TGTGCCAGCAGTTACAGGCAGGGAGCTGAAAAACTGTTTTTT
TRBJ1-2	.	TRBD1	TRBV7-8	CASSSDRGRNYGYTF	TGTGCCAGCAGCTCGGACAGGGGGAGGAACTATGGCTACACCTTC
TRBJ1-2	.	.	TRBV2	CASSEGRDYGYTF	TGTGCCAGCAGTGAGGGACGCGATTATGGCTACACCTTC
TRBJ2-5	.	.	TRBV5-4	CASSWDQGKGTQYF	TGTGCCAGCAGCTGGGACCAGGGGAAGGGGACCCAGTACTTC
TRBJ1-1	once	TRBD1	TRBV19	CASSATGDTEAFF	TGTGCCAGTAGTGCAACAGGGGACACTGAAGCTTTCTTT
TRBJ1-6	.	.	TRBV18	CASSDPGSPLHF	TGTGCCAGCTCAGATCCTGGTTCACCCCTCCACTTT
TRBJ1-1	.	TRBD1	TRBV12-5	CASGLSTGGINTEAFF	TGTGCTAGTGGTTTGTCGACAGGGGGAATCAACACTGAAGCTTTCTTT
TRBJ1-1	.	TRBD1	TRBV19	CASSLRTGLSEAFF	TGTGCCAGTAGTTTACGGACAGGGCTCTCCGAAGCTTTCTTT
TRBJ1-1	.	.	TRBV6-1	CASSDPGYDTEAFF	TGTGCCAGCAGTGACCCGGGGTATGACACTGAAGCTTTCTTT
TRBJ1-3	.	TRBD1	TRBV30	CAWREQGATSSLYF	TGTGCCTGGAGGGAACAGGGGGCGACCTCGTCTTTGTATTTT
TRBJ2-1	.	TRBD2	TRBV18	CASSSSGGLYNEQFF	TGTGCCAGCTCATCGAGCGGGGGGCTCTACAATGAGCAGTTCTTC
TRBJ1-5	.	.	TRBV12-3/TRBV12-4	CASSQGGNQPQHF	TGTGCCAGCAGCCAGGGTGGCAATCAGCCCCAGCATTTT
TRBJ1-4	.	.	TRBV18	CASSPPNRATNEKLFF	TGTGCCAGCTCACCGCCTAACAGAGCAACTAATGAAAAACTGTTTTTT
TRBJ1-1	.	.	TRBV10-1	CASSAQPNTEAFF	TGCGCCAGCAGTGCGCAGCCGAACACTGAAGCTTTCTTT
TRBJ1-1	.	.	TRBV11-3	CASSLDGPNTEAFF	TGTGCCAGCAGCTTAGACGGACCGAACACTGAAGCTTTCTTT
TRBJ1-3	.	.	TRBV28	CASGTSGNTIYF	TGTGCCAGCGGGACATCTGGAAACACCATATATTTT
TRBJ2-1	.	TRBD1	TRBV10-3	CAISPGQENEQFF	TGTGCCATCAGTCCCGGACAGGAAAATGAGCAGTTCTTC
TRBJ1-5	.	.	TRBV7-9	CASSLGRTPGPQHF	TGTGCCAGCAGCTTAGGACGGACCCCGGGGCCCCAGCATTTT
TRBJ1-2	.	TRBD1	TRBV3-1/TRBV3-2	CASSSHPGTEDGYTF	TGTGCCAGCAGCTCTCATCCCGGGACAGAGGATGGCTACACCTTC
TRBJ1-2	once	.	TRBV5-1	CASSETTGNYGYTF	TGCGCCAGCAGCGAGACCACAGGGAACTATGGCTACACCTTC
TRBJ2-1	.	TRBD2	TRBV5-1	CASSPRTSGATYNEQFF	TGCGCCAGCAGTCCACGGACTAGCGGAGCTACCTACAATGAGCAGTTCTTC
TRBJ2-5	.	TRBD1	TRBV15	CATSRTGGAGQETQYF	TGTGCCACCAGCAGGACAGGGGGCGCCGGTCAAGAGACCCAGTACTTC
TRBJ2-5	.	.	TRBV19	CASSTFQGGGQETQYF	TGTGCCAGTAGTACCTTTCAAGGGGGGGGCCAAGAGACCCAGTACTTC
TRBJ1-1	.	.	TRBV18	CASSGRQTRAFF	TGTGCCAGCTCAGGCCGACAGACGAGGGCTTTCTTT
TRBJ1-2	.	TRBD1	TRBV7-8	CASSLGDSRYGYTF	TGTGCCAGCAGCTTAGGGGACAGCCGCTATGGCTACACCTTC
TRBJ1-6	once	TRBD1	TRBV5-4	CASSWGDSGTNSPLHF	TGTGCCAGCAGCTGGGGGGACAGTGGGACTAATTCACCCCTCCACTTT
TRBJ1-2	.	TRBD1	TRBV5-1	CASSPGQGRYPNYGYTF	TGCGCCAGCAGCCCAGGACAGGGTAGATATCCTAACTATGGCTACACCTTC
TRBJ2-1	.	.	TRBV30	CAWTGGVEQFF	TGTGCCTGGACAGGGGGGGTTGAGCAGTTCTTC
TRBJ1-3	.	.	TRBV5-6	CASSLLTSARGNTIYF	TGTGCCAGCAGCTTACTAACCTCGGCGAGAGGAAACACCATATATTTT
TRBJ1-6	.	.	TRBV2	CASSDPGSDSPLHF	TGTGCCAGCAGTGATCCGGGTTCCGATTCACCCCTCCACTTT
TRBJ2-1	.	TRBD1	TRBV5-1	CASSSGQSYNEQFF	TGCGCCAGCAGCTCGGGACAGTCCTACAATGAGCAGTTCTTC
TRBJ1-5	.	.	TRBV6-2/TRBV6-3	CASSYDSGFSNQPQHF	TGTGCCAGCAGTTATGACAGTGGATTTAGCAATCAGCCCCAGCATTTT
TRBJ2-2	.	TRBD2	TRBV12-3/TRBV12-4	CASRFSGDGELFF	TGTGCCAGCAGGTTTAGCGGGGACGGGGAGCTGTTTTTT
TRBJ1-2	.	TRBD1	TRBV6-5	CASSRHTGGSYGYTF	TGTGCCAGCAGCCGCCACACAGGGGGGAGCTATGGCTACACCTTC
TRBJ1-2	.	.	TRBV7-2	CASSDHDRNYGYTF	TGTGCCAGCAGCGACCACGACAGGAACTATGGCTACACCTTC
TRBJ2-1	once	.	TRBV5-1	CASSSGGTSYNEQFF	TGCGCCAGCAGCTCAGGGGGGACCTCCTACAATGAGCAGTTCTTC
TRBJ1-4	.	.	TRBV4-3	CASSQTGGFNEKLFF	TGCGCCAGCAGCCAGACGGGCGGGTTTAATGAAAAACTGTTTTTT
TRBJ1-2	.	TRBD1	TRBV28	CASSPQGGNGYTF	TGTGCCAGCAGCCCCCAGGGGGGTAATGGCTACACCTTC
TRBJ1-6	.	.	TRBV7-9	CASSLSARGSPLHF	TGTGCCAGCAGCTTATCCGCACGGGGTTCACCCCTCCACTTT
TRBJ1-2	.	TRBD1	TRBV6-5	CASSYTYRGSSYGYTF	TGTGCCAGCAGTTACACATACAGGGGGTCGAGCTATGGCTACACCTTC
TRBJ2-1	.	TRBD2	TRBV4-2	CASSQLLLSGGAYNEQFF	TGTGCCAGCAGCCAACTTTTACTTAGCGGGGGGGCCTACAATGAGCAGTTCTTC